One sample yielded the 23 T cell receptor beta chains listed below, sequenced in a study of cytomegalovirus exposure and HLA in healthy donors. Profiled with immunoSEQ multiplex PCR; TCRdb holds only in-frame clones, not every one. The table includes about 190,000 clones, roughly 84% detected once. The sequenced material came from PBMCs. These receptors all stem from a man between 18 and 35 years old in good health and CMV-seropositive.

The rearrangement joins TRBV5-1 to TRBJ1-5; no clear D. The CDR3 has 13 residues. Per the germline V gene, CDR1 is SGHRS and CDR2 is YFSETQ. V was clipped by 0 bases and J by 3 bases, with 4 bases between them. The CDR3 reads CASSLELNQPQHF. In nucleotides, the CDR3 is TGCGCCAGCAGCTTGGAGCTCAATCAGCCCCAGCATTTT.

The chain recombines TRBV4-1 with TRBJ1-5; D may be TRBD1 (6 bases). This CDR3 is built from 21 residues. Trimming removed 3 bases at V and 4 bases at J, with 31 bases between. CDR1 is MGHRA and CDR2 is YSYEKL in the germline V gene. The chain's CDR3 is CASSQAVPSFPGGDKNQPQHF. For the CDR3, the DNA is TGCGCCAGCAGCCAGGCCGTCCCTTCCTTCCCAGGTGGGGACAAAAATCAGCCCCAGCATTTT.

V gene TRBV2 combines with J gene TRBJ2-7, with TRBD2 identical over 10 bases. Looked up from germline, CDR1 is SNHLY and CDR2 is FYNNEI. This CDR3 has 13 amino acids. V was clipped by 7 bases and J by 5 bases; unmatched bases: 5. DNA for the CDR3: TGTGCCAGCAAGAAGCGGGAGGGCCACGAGCAGTACTTC. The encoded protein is CASKKREGHEQYF.

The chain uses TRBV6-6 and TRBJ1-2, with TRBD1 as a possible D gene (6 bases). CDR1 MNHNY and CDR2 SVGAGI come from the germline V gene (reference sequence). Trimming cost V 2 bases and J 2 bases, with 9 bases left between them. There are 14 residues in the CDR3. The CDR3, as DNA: TGTGCCAGCAGTTACACCACAGGGAACTATGGCTACACCTTC. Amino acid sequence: CASSYTTGNYGYTF.

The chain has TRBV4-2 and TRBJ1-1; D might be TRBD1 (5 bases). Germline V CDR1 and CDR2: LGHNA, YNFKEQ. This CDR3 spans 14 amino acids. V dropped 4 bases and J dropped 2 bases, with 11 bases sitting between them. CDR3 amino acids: CASSPGGENTEAFF. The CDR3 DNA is TGTGCCAGCAGCCCGGGGGGGGAAAACACTGAAGCTTTCTTT.

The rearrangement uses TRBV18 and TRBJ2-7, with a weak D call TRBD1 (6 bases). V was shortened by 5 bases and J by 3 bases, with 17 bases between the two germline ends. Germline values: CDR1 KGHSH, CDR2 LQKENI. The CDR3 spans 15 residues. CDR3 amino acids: CASSTTGSLYYEQYF. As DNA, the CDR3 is TGTGCCAGCTCAACTACAGGGTCGCTATACTACGAGCAGTACTTC. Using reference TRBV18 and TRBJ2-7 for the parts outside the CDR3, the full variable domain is NAGVMQNPRHLVRRRGQEARLRCSPMKGHSHVYWYRQLPEEGLKFMVYLQKENIIDESGMPKERFSAEFPKEGPSILRIQQVVRGDSAAYFCASSTTGSLYYEQYFGPGTRLTVT.

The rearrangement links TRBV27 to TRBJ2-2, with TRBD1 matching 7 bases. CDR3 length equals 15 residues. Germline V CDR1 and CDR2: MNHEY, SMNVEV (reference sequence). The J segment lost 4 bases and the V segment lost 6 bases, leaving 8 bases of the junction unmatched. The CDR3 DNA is TGTGCCAGCAGGCCGGGACAGATCGTCACCGGGGAGCTGTTTTTT. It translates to CASRPGQIVTGELFF.

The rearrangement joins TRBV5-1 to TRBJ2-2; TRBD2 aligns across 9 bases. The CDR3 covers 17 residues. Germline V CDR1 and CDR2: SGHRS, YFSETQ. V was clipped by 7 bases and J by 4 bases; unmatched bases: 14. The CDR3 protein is CASGRGASGTFTGELFF. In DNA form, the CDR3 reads TGCGCCAGCGGTCGAGGGGCTAGCGGGACCTTCACCGGGGAGCTGTTTTTT.

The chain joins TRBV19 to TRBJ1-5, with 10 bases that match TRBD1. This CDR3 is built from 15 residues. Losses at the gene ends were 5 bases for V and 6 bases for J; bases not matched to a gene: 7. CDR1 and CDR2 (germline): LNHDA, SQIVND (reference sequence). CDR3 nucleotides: TGTGCCAGTAGTCGACAGGGGGCGGAGGGTCAGCCCCAGCATTTT. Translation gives CASSRQGAEGQPQHF.

The CDR3 reads CSVGSGTDTQYF. Here the CDR3 DNA reads TGCAGCGTTGGTAGCGGTACAGATACGCAGTATTTT. The chain couples TRBV29-1 to TRBJ2-3; the D gene is possibly TRBD2 (6 bases). V lost 4 bases, J lost 3 bases, and 8 bases lay in between. CDR3 length: 12 amino acids. CDR1 and CDR2 (germline): SQVTM, ANQGSEA.

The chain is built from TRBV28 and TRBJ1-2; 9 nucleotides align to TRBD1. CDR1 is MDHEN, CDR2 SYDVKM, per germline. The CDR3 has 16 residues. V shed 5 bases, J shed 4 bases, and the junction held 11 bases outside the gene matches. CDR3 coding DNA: TGTGCCAGCAGTGCATATCGACAGGGGGAGGGCTATGGCTACACCTTC. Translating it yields CASSAYRQGEGYGYTF.

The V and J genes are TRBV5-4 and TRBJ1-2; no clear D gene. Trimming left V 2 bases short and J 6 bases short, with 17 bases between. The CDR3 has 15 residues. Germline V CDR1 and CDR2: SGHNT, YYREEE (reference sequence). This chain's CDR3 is CASSFEGFGVDGYTF. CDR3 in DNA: TGTGCCAGCAGCTTCGAAGGATTCGGGGTAGATGGCTACACCTTC.

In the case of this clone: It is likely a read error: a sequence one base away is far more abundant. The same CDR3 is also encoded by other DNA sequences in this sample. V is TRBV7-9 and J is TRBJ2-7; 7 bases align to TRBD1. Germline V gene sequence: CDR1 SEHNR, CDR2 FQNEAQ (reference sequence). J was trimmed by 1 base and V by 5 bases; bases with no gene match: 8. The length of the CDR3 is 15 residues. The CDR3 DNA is TGTGCCAGCAGCCAAGATTGGGACAGTTCCTACGAGCAGTACTTC. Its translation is CASSQDWDSSYEQYF.

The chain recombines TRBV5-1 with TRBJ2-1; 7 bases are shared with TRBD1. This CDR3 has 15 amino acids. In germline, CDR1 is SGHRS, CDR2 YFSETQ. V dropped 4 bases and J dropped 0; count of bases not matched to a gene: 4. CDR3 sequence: CASSPRDSSYNEQFF. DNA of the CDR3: TGCGCCAGCAGCCCCCGGGACAGCTCCTACAATGAGCAGTTCTTC.

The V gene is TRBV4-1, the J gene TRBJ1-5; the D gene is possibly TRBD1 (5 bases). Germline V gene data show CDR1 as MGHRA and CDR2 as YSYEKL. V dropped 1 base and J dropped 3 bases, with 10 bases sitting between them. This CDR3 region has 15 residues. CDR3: CASSQVPGINQPQHF. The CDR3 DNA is TGCGCCAGCAGCCAAGTTCCAGGGATCAATCAGCCCCAGCATTTT.

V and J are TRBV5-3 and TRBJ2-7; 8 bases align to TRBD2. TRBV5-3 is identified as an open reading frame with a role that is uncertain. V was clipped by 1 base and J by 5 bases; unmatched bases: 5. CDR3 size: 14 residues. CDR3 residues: CARSLPAGGDEQYF. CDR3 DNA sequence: TGTGCCAGAAGCTTGCCGGCCGGGGGGGACGAGCAGTACTTC.

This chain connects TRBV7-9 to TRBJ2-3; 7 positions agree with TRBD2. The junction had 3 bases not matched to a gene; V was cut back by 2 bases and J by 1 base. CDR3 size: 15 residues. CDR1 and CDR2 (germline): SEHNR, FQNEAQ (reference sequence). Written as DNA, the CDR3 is TGTGCCAGCAGCTTAAGCGGGGCGGGCACAGATACGCAGTATTTT. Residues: CASSLSGAGTDTQYF.

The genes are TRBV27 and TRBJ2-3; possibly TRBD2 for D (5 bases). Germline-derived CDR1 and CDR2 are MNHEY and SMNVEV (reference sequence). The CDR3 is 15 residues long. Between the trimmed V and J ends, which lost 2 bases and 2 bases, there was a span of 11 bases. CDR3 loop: CASSLGSLYTDTQYF. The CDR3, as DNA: TGTGCCAGCAGTTTAGGGAGCTTGTACACAGATACGCAGTATTTT.

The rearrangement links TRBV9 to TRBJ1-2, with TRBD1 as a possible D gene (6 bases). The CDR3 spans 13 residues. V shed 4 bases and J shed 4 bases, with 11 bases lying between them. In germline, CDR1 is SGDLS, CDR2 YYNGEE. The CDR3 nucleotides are TGTGCCAGCAGCTTACAGGGTGGCTATGGCTACACCTTC. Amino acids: CASSLQGGYGYTF.

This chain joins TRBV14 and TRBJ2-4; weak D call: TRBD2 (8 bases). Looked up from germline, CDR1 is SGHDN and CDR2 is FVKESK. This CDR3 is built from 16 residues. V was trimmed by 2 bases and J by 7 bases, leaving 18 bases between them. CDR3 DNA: TGTGCCAGCAGCCAACAGAGGGGGCGCGGGGGGAACATTCAGTACTTC. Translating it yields CASSQQRGRGGNIQYF.

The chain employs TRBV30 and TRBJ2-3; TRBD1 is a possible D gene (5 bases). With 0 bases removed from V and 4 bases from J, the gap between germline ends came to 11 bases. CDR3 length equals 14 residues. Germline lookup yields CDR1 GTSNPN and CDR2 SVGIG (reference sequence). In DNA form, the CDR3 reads TGTGCCTGGAGTGTAGGGGTTTCGGCAGATACGCAGTATTTT. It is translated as CAWSVGVSADTQYF.

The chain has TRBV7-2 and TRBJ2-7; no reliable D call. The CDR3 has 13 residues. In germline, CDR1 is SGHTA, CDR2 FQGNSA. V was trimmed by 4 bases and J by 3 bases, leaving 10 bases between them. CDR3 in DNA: TGTGCCAGCAGCTCAACCCCGGGCTACGAGCAGTACTTC. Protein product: CASSSTPGYEQYF.

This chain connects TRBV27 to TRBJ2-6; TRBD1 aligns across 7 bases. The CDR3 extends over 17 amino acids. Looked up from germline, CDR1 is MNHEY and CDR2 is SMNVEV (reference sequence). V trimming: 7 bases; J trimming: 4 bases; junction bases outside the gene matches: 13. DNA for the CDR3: TGTGCCAGCACCCTGACAGGGTGGATGTTAGGGGCCAACGTCCTGACTTTC. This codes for CASTLTGWMLGANVLTF.